By frequency in the sample, the clone carrying this T cell receptor (beta chain) is medium-sized. Its specificity is not known. These data come from a study of metastatic and nonmetastatic thyroid tumors. Study background: Malignant and benign thyroid patients had repertoires compared in peripheral blood and tumor or nodule tissue. The study's findings and limits: Relative to benign nodules, malignant thyroid tumors were reportedly characterized by significantly elevated TCR beta diversity in blood and tumor.

Patients were all untreated before their thyroid surgery. V was pared by 2 bases and J by 4 bases, with 5 bases between. Germline V CDR1 and CDR2: MNHNS, SASEGT. The length of the CDR3 is 12 residues. TCRdb re-processed the PCR reads through MiXCR. This sample yields about 15,000 clones, of which about 27% are seen a single time; around 15% belongs to the top ten. The chain employs TRBV6-1 and TRBJ1-2; TRBD1 is a possible D gene (5 bases). The sequencing sample was made of tumor tissue. This TCR derives from a female donor with papillary thyroid cancer or a benign thyroid nodule (not recorded which). Some clones in this sample may be carry-over from other donors' samples. The CDR3 spells CASSEQGYGYTF. CDR3 in DNA: TGTGCCAGCAGTGAACAGGGCTATGGCTACACCTTC.